The 25 T cell receptor beta chains listed next were all sequenced from one sample in a study of T cell responses to AZD1222 COVID-19 vaccine. The data were produced by immunoSEQ multiplex PCR, yet TCRdb's version contains in-frame clones alone and is incomplete. This table has 150,000 or so clones, roughly nine tenths appearing once. Sequenced material: peripheral blood, taken 28 days after the second AZD1222 dose. Receptor source: an adult who received the AZD1222 COVID-19 vaccine.

This sequence joins TRBV6-5 and TRBJ2-3; TRBD1 might be the D (5 bases). The CDR3 loop spans 16 amino acids. CDR1 and CDR2 (germline): MNHEY, SVGAGI. Trimming stripped 2 bases from V and 1 base from J, with 13 bases between. CDR3 protein: CASSYAKGQRTDTQYF. CDR3 sequence (DNA): TGTGCCAGCAGTTACGCGAAGGGGCAACGCACAGATACGCAGTATTTT.

The chain joins TRBV11-1 to TRBJ2-7; TRBD1 matches 11 bases. J gave up 5 bases and V 5 bases, and 8 bases lay outside the gene matches. Germline lookup yields CDR1 SGHAT and CDR2 FQDESV (reference sequence). The CDR3 length is 15 residues. This chain's CDR3 is CASSPWTGGIDEQYF. The CDR3 coding sequence is TGTGCCAGCAGCCCCTGGACAGGGGGCATCGACGAGCAGTACTTC.

The chain is built from TRBV4-1 and TRBJ1-5; perhaps TRBD1 as D (6 bases). V was clipped by 2 bases and J by 5 bases, with 16 bases between them. This CDR3 has 16 residues. Germline V gene data show CDR1 as MGHRA and CDR2 as YSYEKL. DNA for the CDR3: TGCGCCAGCAGCCAACCAAGACAGGTGGGTTATCAGCCCCAGCATTTT. Protein: CASSQPRQVGYQPQHF.

The J gene is TRBJ2-3, the V gene TRBV3-1 (or the pseudogene TRBV3-2), with TRBD1 matching over 8 bases. CDR3 size: 16 residues. Germline V CDR1 and CDR2: LGHDT, YNNKEL (reference sequence). With 0 bases clipped from V and 2 bases from J, the junction kept 4 bases outside the gene matches. The CDR3 coding sequence is TGTGCCAGCAGCCAAGACAACAGGGGGGCCACAGATACGCAGTATTTT. Its protein is CASSQDNRGATDTQYF.

This clone has only a few counts. V is TRBV3-1 (or the pseudogene TRBV3-2) and J is TRBJ1-2; 7 bases are shared with TRBD1. Germline V gene data show CDR1 as LGHDT and CDR2 as YNNKEL (reference sequence). V gave up 3 bases and J gave up 4 bases; unmatched junction bases: 2. CDR3 length: 13 residues. DNA of the CDR3: TGTGCCAGCAGCCACGCAGGGGGCTATGGCTACACCTTC. The encoded protein is CASSHAGGYGYTF.

V and J are TRBV13 and TRBJ2-5; 15 positions match TRBD2. The V gene end was trimmed by 5 bases and the J gene end by 5 bases; junction bases not matched to a gene: 9. The CDR3 sequence is 17 residues long. Germline-derived CDR1 and CDR2 are PRHDT and FYEKMQ (reference sequence). CDR3 sequence: CASSTRTSGGAGETQYF. CDR3 nucleotides: TGTGCCAGCAGCACTCGGACTAGCGGGGGGGCAGGTGAGACCCAGTACTTC.

This clone was observed a single time. The rearrangement uses TRBV9 and TRBJ1-2, with TRBD1 as a possible D gene (6 bases). Trimming took off 5 bases at V and 2 bases at J, with 16 bases between the two ends. Germline V gives CDR1 SGDLS, CDR2 YYNGEE. The CDR3 loop spans 15 amino acids. The CDR3 here is CASRVKDSDNYGYTF. The CDR3 nucleotides are TGTGCCAGCAGGGTGAAGGACAGCGACAACTATGGCTACACCTTC. Full variable domain (remainder filled in from reference TRBV9 and TRBJ1-2): DSGVTQTPKHLITATGQRVTLRCSPRSGDLSVYWYQQSLDQGLQFLIQYYNGEERAKGNILERFSAQQFPDLHSELNLSSLELGDSALYFCASRVKDSDNYGYTFGSGTRLTVV.

J is TRBJ1-2 and V is TRBV5-4; tentatively, D is TRBD1 (6 bases). This CDR3 has 14 amino acids. CDR1 and CDR2 (germline): SGHNT, YYREEE (reference sequence). V was cut by 4 bases and J by 3 bases, with 13 bases left in between. The CDR3 reads CASSPGRGDYGYTF. CDR3 DNA: TGTGCCAGCAGCCCGGGGAGGGGGGACTATGGCTACACCTTC.

The chain links TRBV11-2 to TRBJ1-5; maybe TRBD1 (5 bases). V was shortened by 5 bases and J by 2 bases, with 19 bases between the two germline ends. This CDR3 contains 17 residues. CDR1 and CDR2 (germline): SGHAT, FQNNGV. The CDR3 DNA is TGTGCCAGCAGCCCGGGACGGGGAAGGGCTGGCAATCAGCCCCAGCATTTT. Translating it yields CASSPGRGRAGNQPQHF.

CDR3 coding DNA: TGCGCCAGCAGCCTCCGACAGGGCTCCTATAATTCACCCCTCCACTTT. This sequence encodes CASSLRQGSYNSPLHF. This chain joins TRBV5-1 and TRBJ1-6; 7 positions match TRBD1. Trimming cost V 4 bases and J 0 bases; bases outside gene matches: 4. Germline CDR1 is SGHRS and CDR2 is YFSETQ. The CDR3 has 16 residues.

The CDR3 is CASSHVGQSYYGYTF. The CDR3 DNA follows: TGCGCCAGCAGCCATGTAGGACAGTCATACTATGGCTACACCTTC. The chain recombines TRBV4-3 with TRBJ1-2, with TRBD1 as a possible D gene (6 bases). CDR3 size: 15 residues. Germline CDR1 LGHNA, CDR2 YSLEER. Trimming removed 3 bases at V and 3 bases at J, with 14 bases between.

This clone was counted between two and nine times. The chain couples TRBV7-3 to TRBJ2-5; 10 nucleotides match TRBD1. Germline CDR1 reads SGHTA; CDR2 reads FQGTGA. This CDR3 is 13 amino acids long. The V gene end was trimmed by 2 bases and the J gene end by 13 bases; junction bases not matched to a gene: 7. The CDR3, as DNA: TGTGCCAGCAGCTTAGACAGGGGGCGTGCTAGGTACTTC. It encodes CASSLDRGRARYF.

The sample holds a few counts of this clone. The V gene is TRBV10-3, the J gene TRBJ1-4; 9 bases line up with TRBD1. Germline V CDR1 and CDR2: ENHRY, SYGVKD. CDR3 length: 13 residues. After removal of 9 bases from V and 5 bases from J, the junction contained 4 bases not matched to a gene. CDR3 residues: CAIGGQGNEKLFF. The DNA of the CDR3 is TGTGCCATTGGGGGACAGGGCAATGAAAAACTGTTTTTT.

The chain has TRBV6-5 and TRBJ2-7, with 14 bases lining up with TRBD2. Unmatched junction bases numbered 3, after V lost 6 bases and J lost 2 bases. The CDR3 totals 15 residues. Germline CDR1 reads MNHEY; CDR2 reads SVGAGI. As DNA, the CDR3 is TGTGCCAGCAGGAGGACTAGCGGGGGGACCTACGAGCAGTACTTC. Translation gives CASRRTSGGTYEQYF.

The chain has TRBV14 and TRBJ1-2; TRBD1 might be the D (5 bases). Trimming cost V 1 base and J 2 bases, with 11 bases left between them. CDR1 and CDR2 (germline): SGHDN, FVKESK. The CDR3 length is 15 residues. The CDR3 bases are TGTGCCAGCAGCCAAGTTTGGGGCTCCAACTATGGCTACACCTTC. Its translation: CASSQVWGSNYGYTF. Full variable domain (outside the CDR3, taken from reference TRBV14 and TRBJ1-2): EAGVTQFPSHSVIEKGQTVTLRCDPISGHDNLYWYRRVMGKEIKFLLHFVKESKQDESGMPNNRFLAERTGGTYSTLKVQPAELEDSGVYFCASSQVWGSNYGYTFGSGTRLTVV.

This clone came up once. The rearrangement joins TRBV5-5 to TRBJ1-5, with 7 bases that match TRBD1. CDR3 length equals 15 residues. J was trimmed by 6 bases and V by 0 bases; bases with no gene match: 6. Germline CDR1 and CDR2: SGHKS and YYEKEE (reference sequence). CDR3 DNA sequence: TGTGCCAGCAGCTTGGGAGGACAGGAGGGTCAGCCCCAGCATTTT. Protein product: CASSLGGQEGQPQHF.

This clone appeared once. V is TRBV9 and J is TRBJ2-5; D perhaps matches TRBD2 (6 bases). Trimming stripped 0 bases from V and 3 bases from J, with 9 bases between. CDR1 is SGDLS, CDR2 YYNGEE, per germline. The CDR3 contains 14 residues. This CDR3 is CASSVELAEETQYF. The DNA for the CDR3 is TGTGCCAGCAGCGTAGAACTAGCTGAAGAGACCCAGTACTTC.

The chain combines TRBV9 with TRBJ2-6; 7 nucleotides agree with TRBD1. Trimming cost V 3 bases and J 4 bases; bases outside gene matches: 7. Germline lookup yields CDR1 SGDLS and CDR2 YYNGEE. The CDR3 is 16 amino acids. CDR3 bases: TGTGCCAGCAGCGGACACAGGGGCCAAGGGGCCAACGTCCTGACTTTC. Residues: CASSGHRGQGANVLTF.

This clone was counted a few times. The V call is TRBV2, the J call TRBJ2-7; D is unresolved. Germline assignment: CDR1 SNHLY and CDR2 FYNNEI. Trimming removed 3 bases at V and 6 bases at J, with 6 bases between. The CDR3 sequence is 11 residues long. The CDR3 DNA sequence: TGTGCCAGCAGTGACTACCGCGAGCAGTACTTC. Translation: CASSDYREQYF. The full variable domain, rest sourced from reference TRBV2 and TRBJ2-7, is EPEVTQTPSHQVTQMGQEVILRCVPISNHLYFYWYRQILGQKVEFLVSFYNNEISEKSEIFDDQFSVERPDGSNFTLKIRSTKLEDSAMYFCASSDYREQYFGPGTRLTVT.

This clone appeared a few times. J is TRBJ1-5 and V is TRBV6-5; 9 bases are shared with TRBD1. J was trimmed by 7 bases and V by 6 bases; bases with no gene match: 7. This CDR3 is 14 amino acids long. The germline V gene has CDR1 MNHEY and CDR2 SVGAGI. The CDR3 protein is CASRGVQGAQPQHF. Written as DNA, the CDR3 is TGTGCCAGCAGGGGGGTACAGGGGGCCCAGCCCCAGCATTTT.

V is TRBV5-4 and J is TRBJ1-2, with D hard to call. Trimming cost V 0 bases and J 4 bases, with 10 bases left between them. CDR1 and CDR2 (germline): SGHNT, YYREEE (reference sequence). The CDR3 contains 14 residues. The DNA of the CDR3 is TGTGCCAGCAGCTTGGCGGGCCAGCCCTATGGCTACACCTTC. This codes for CASSLAGQPYGYTF. The full variable domain, completed using reference TRBV5-4 and TRBJ1-2, is ETGVTQSPTHLIKTRGQQVTLRCSSQSGHNTVSWYQQALGQGPQFIFQYYREEENGRGNFPPRFSGLQFPNYSSELNVNALELDDSALYLCASSLAGQPYGYTFGSGTRLTVV.

The chain has TRBV27 and TRBJ1-3; 7 nucleotides agree with TRBD1. This CDR3 is built from 18 residues. V shed 2 bases and J 4 bases; nucleotides not matched to a gene: 14. Germline-derived CDR1 and CDR2 are MNHEY and SMNVEV (reference sequence). CDR3 DNA: TGTGCCAGCAGTTTAAGGGGACTCGGTAGGGGGCTGGGAAACACCATATATTTT. Its translation: CASSLRGLGRGLGNTIYF.

The chain uses TRBV12-3 or TRBV12-4 and TRBJ2-1; tentative D call: TRBD2 (7 bases). With 4 bases removed from V and 10 bases from J, the gap between germline ends came to 11 bases. The CDR3 consists of 12 residues. The CDR3 loop is CASSSGGYEQFF. Here the CDR3 DNA reads TGTGCCAGCAGTTCGGGGGGCTACGAGCAGTTCTTC.

This rearrangement joins TRBV5-4 to TRBJ2-3; D unclear. V shed 0 bases and J shed 6 bases, with 5 bases lying between them. CDR1 and CDR2 from the germline V gene are SGHNT and YYREEE (reference sequence). The CDR3 has 12 residues. The CDR3 sequence is CASSLAFDTQYF. The CDR3, as DNA: TGTGCCAGCAGCTTGGCCTTCGATACGCAGTATTTT.

CDR3 coding DNA: TGTGCCAGCAGTGAATCAGGGCTTGGGAATGAAAAACTGTTTTTT. This encodes CASSESGLGNEKLFF. The chain is built from TRBV25-1 and TRBJ1-4; D may be TRBD1 (5 bases). Germline CDR1 MGHDK, CDR2 SYGVNS. Between the trimmed V and J ends, which lost 1 base and 5 bases, there was a span of 11 bases. The CDR3 contains 15 residues.